Below, 9 T cell receptor beta chains from the same sample are listed, as sequenced in a study of T cell responses to AZD1222 COVID-19 vaccine. Using immunoSEQ multiplex PCR, the repertoire was profiled, and TCRdb retains in-frame clones only, with some absent. Of about 110,000 clones detected, under 90% appear once; the ten largest clones hold 5% to 6%. This specimen was peripheral blood, taken on day 0 of AZD1222 vaccination. All receptors derive from an adult in good health.

Only one count was recorded for this clone. The rearrangement joins TRBV6-6 to TRBJ2-5; the match to TRBD2 covers 9 bases. CDR1 and CDR2 (germline): MNHNY, SVGAGI (reference sequence). Trimming at V came to 2 bases and at J to 4 bases, leaving 5 bases not matched to a gene. The CDR3 is 15 amino acids. DNA of the CDR3: TGTGCCAGCAGTTACACGGCGGGAGGGGCAGAGACCCAGTACTTC. Residues: CASSYTAGGAETQYF.

The rearrangement joins TRBV4-1 to TRBJ2-6; D ambiguous. Per germline, CDR1 MGHRA and CDR2 YSYEKL. V was shortened by 4 bases and J by 0 bases, with 10 bases between the two germline ends. This CDR3 contains 16 residues. In nucleotides, the CDR3 is TGCGCCAGCAGCCGTTACAGTAGCTCTGGGGCCAACGTCCTGACTTTC. Its translation: CASSRYSSSGANVLTF.

The V call is TRBV27, the J call TRBJ2-1, with TRBD2 as a possible D gene (6 bases). V was cut by 5 bases and J by 2 bases, with 13 bases left in between. The CDR3 loop spans 15 amino acids. The germline V gene has CDR1 MNHEY and CDR2 SMNVEV (reference sequence). CDR3 sequence: CASSEPEGPYNEQFF. CDR3 nucleotide sequence: TGTGCCAGCAGTGAACCGGAGGGGCCCTACAATGAGCAGTTCTTC.

V and J are TRBV18 and TRBJ2-7; TRBD2 matches 11 bases. Germline V lookup: CDR1 KGHSH, CDR2 LQKENI. Trimming took 3 bases from V and 4 from J; bases not matched to a gene: 5. This CDR3 region has 15 residues. This CDR3 is CASSPSSGRMYEQYF. The CDR3 DNA reads as TGTGCCAGCTCACCGTCTAGCGGGAGGATGTACGAGCAGTACTTC.

The J gene is TRBJ2-2, the V gene TRBV28, with 9 bases aligning to TRBD2. Germline CDR1 and CDR2: MDHEN and SYDVKM. The junction had 6 bases not matched to a gene; V was cut back by 7 bases and J by 6 bases. This CDR3 comprises 14 residues. For the CDR3, the DNA is TGTGCCAGCATTACCGGGACTAGCCCCGGGGAGCTGTTTTTT. Residues: CASITGTSPGELFF.

The rearrangement uses TRBV4-1 and TRBJ2-2; no clear D. The CDR3 covers 14 residues. Trimming left V 1 base short and J 6 bases short, with 9 bases between. Germline-derived CDR1 and CDR2 are MGHRA and YSYEKL. The CDR3 DNA follows: TGCGCCAGCAGCCAAGTGGCCGGGTCCGGGGAGCTGTTTTTT. Translation gives CASSQVAGSGELFF.

The V call is TRBV5-5, the J call TRBJ1-1; maybe TRBD1 (5 bases). Between the trimmed V and J ends, which lost 0 bases and 11 bases, there was a span of 14 bases. Germline-derived CDR1 and CDR2 are SGHKS and YYEKEE (reference sequence). CDR3 length equals 13 residues. The CDR3 DNA follows: TGTGCCAGCAGCTTGGAGCGGGGCTCGAGGGCTTTCTTT. Amino acids: CASSLERGSRAFF. Combining the CDR3 with reference TRBV5-5 and TRBJ1-1 gives the whole variable domain DAGVTQSPTHLIKTRGQQVTLRCSPISGHKSVSWYQQVLGQGPQFIFQYYEKEERGRGNFPDRFSARQFPNYSSELNVNALLLGDSALYLCASSLERGSRAFFGQGTRLTVV.

This rearrangement joins TRBV28 to TRBJ2-3, with 8 bases matching TRBD1. From germline, CDR1 is MDHEN and CDR2 SYDVKM. J lost 1 base, V lost 6 bases, and 12 bases had no gene match. The CDR3 loop spans 17 amino acids. In DNA, the CDR3 is TGTGCCAGCAGCCCAGGGGGCTTGAGCTCTGGCACAGATACGCAGTATTTT. Translating gives CASSPGGLSSGTDTQYF. Based on the CDR3 plus reference TRBV28 and TRBJ2-3, the full variable domain is DVKVTQSSRYLVKRTGEKVFLECVQDMDHENMFWYRQDPGLGLRLIYFSYDVKMKEKGDIPEGYSVSREKKERFSLILESASTNQTSMYLCASSPGGLSSGTDTQYFGPGTRLTVL.

The rearrangement links TRBV4-1 to TRBJ2-1; 12 nucleotides agree with TRBD2. With 1 base clipped from V and 6 bases from J, the junction kept 4 bases outside the gene matches. Per the germline V gene, CDR1 is MGHRA and CDR2 is YSYEKL. The length of the CDR3 is 16 residues. The CDR3 DNA reads as TGCGCCAGCAGCCAAGGGGCTAGCGGGAGGGTCAATGAGCAGTTCTTC. This sequence encodes CASSQGASGRVNEQFF.